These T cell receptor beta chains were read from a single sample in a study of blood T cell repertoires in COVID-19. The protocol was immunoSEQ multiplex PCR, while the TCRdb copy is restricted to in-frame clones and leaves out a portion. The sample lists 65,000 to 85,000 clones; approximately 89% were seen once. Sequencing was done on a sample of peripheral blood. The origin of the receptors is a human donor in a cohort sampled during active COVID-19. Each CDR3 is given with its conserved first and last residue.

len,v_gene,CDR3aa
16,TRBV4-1,CASSQGRWEENTEAFF
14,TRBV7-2,CASSPVAGYNEQFF
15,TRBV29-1,CSVGIPGQSQETQYF
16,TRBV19,CASSTLPRGSFNEQFF
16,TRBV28,CASSPPRQGMAYEQYF
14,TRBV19,CASSTRPGGHEQFF
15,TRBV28,CASSGVRGGYNEQFF
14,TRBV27,CASSSGGVGEKLFF
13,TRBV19,CASRTGGTGELFF
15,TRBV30,CAWREGQEDTGELFF
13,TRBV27,CASFQGLGQPQHF
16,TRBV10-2,CASGRDKLAAVYEQYF
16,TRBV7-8,CASSLSGGGQAYGYTF
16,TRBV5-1,CASSLAPTGTLTEAFF
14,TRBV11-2,CASSLTRGNQPQHF
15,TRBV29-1,CSVERAAGGSYEQYF
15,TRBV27,CASSGRASGDNEQFF
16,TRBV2,CASSEDIGDMNTEAFF
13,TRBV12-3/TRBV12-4,CASTRRWSTEAFF
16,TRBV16,CASSQSRRSYNQPQHF
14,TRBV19,CASDYQGKAAEAFF
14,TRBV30,CAWRSWGHTDTQYF
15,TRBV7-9,CASSHRTGSTDTQYF
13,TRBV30,CAFSGLNTGELFF
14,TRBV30,CAWSWRERGETQYF
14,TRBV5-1,CASSSGQVNTEAFF
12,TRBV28,CASRSRGTEAFF
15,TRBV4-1,CASSQGLAVTDTQYF
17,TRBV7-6,CASSLAPGLAGTSEQFF
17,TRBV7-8,CASSLALGLAAYNEQFF
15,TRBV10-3,CAISGAGGPTDTQYF
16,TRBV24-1,CATSDFRGGDTGELFF
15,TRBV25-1,CASSEYGTDASGYTF
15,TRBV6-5,CASSYSAGTGNTIYF
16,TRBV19,CASSGQTEISGNTIYF
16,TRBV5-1,CASSSGGGFVAGELFF